The text below deals with one TCR beta chain. Antigen specificity is unknown. TCRdb keeps only in-frame clones here, not all; method: immunoSEQ multiplex PCR. This sample has over 60,000 clones; 96% occur once, and the top ten carry 4.5%. This specimen comes from a study of cytomegalovirus exposure and HLA in healthy donors. The study's findings and limits: Subsequent analysis found a tendency for first-cohort TCR clusters to co-occur within the 120 or so validation repertoires.

This CDR3 contains 14 residues. The trim removed 5 bases at V and 5 bases at J, leaving 3 bases unmatched. Germline V gives CDR1 SQVTM, CDR2 ANQGSEA. What was sequenced was PBMCs. The gene calls are TRBV29-1 and TRBJ2-5; 15 bases are shared with TRBD2. The receptor comes from a woman under 30 in good health and CMV-seropositive. In DNA form, the CDR3 reads TGCAGCGTTTGGACTAGCGGGAGGGCCGAGACCCAGTACTTC. Encoded protein: CSVWTSGRAETQYF.